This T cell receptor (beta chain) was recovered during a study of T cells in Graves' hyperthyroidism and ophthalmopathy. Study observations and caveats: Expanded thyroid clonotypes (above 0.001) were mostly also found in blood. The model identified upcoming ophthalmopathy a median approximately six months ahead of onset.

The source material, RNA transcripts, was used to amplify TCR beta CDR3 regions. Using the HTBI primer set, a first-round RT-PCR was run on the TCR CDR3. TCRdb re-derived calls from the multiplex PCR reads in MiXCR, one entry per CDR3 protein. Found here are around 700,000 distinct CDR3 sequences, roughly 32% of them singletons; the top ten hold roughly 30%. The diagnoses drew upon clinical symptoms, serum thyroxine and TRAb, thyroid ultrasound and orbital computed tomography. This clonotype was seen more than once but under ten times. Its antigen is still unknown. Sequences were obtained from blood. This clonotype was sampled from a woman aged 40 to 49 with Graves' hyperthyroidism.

CDR3 DNA: TGTGCCAGCGTTGGGTCGGGAGGAAAGACCCAGTACTTC. It encodes CASVGSGGKTQYF. The chain couples TRBV6-5 to TRBJ2-5; 7 positions agree with TRBD2. The CDR3 is 13 amino acids. Germline CDR1 and CDR2: MNHEY and SVGAGI. The trim removed 8 bases at V and 6 bases at J, leaving 9 bases unmatched.